This T cell receptor (beta chain) originates from a study of T cells in Graves' hyperthyroidism and ophthalmopathy. The CDR3 is made up of 15 amino acids. Germline CDR1 reads SNHLY; CDR2 reads FYNNEI. Trimming removed 6 bases from V and 8 bases from J; junction bases left unmatched: 8. Newly diagnosed hyperthyroidism, duration under 2 months, in patients aged 18 to 65. Out of over 7.5 ml of fresh peripheral blood came the PBMCs. This clonotype was seen repeatedly, ten times or more. Antigen: not known. Template material for amplifying TCR beta CDR3 regions consisted of RNA transcripts. The HTBI primer set was used in a first-round RT-PCR of the TCR CDR3. Using its own MiXCR run on the multiplex PCR reads, TCRdb lists one record per CDR3 protein. The sample has a few hundred thousand distinct CDR3 sequences, around 16% seen once. Study observations and caveats: Stable hyperthyroidism and ophthalmopathy were separated using 13 V-J signatures.

This TCR derives from a woman in her 30s with Graves' hyperthyroidism. Sequencing used blood. The V gene is TRBV2, the J gene TRBJ2-3; 13 bases match TRBD2. The CDR3 DNA sequence: TGTGCCAGCAGAAGACTAGCGGGAGGTCGGGGTACGCAGTATTTT. Residues: CASRRLAGGRGTQYF.